The clone carrying this TCR beta chain was picked up one time. Its antigen is currently unknown. The immunoSEQ assay was version 4, run in survey mode. The table came from immunoSEQ multiplex PCR; TCRdb's copy has only in-frame clones and leaves some out. The table includes about 40,000 clones, over 80% detected once. This CDR3 is built from 16 residues. V lost 0 bases and J lost 1, with 11 bases in between. The germline V gene has CDR1 SGHDT and CDR2 YYEEEE. This specimen comes from a study of persistence of HIV-infected CD4 T cells. This nonspecific control used anti-CD3/anti-CD28 bead stimulation of CD4+ T cells. Sorting of responding CD4+ T cells relied on upregulated CD40 ligand together with CD69.

The starting material was CD4+ T cells sorted from PBMCs after approximately 19-hour stimulation, obtained from a patient who received antiretroviral therapy. The receptor comes from an adult man with HIV who was CMV-seropositive. J is TRBJ1-3 and V is TRBV5-6, with a weak D call TRBD1 (5 bases). DNA of the CDR3: TGTGCCAGCAGCTTGGGATCGGCAGGGTCTGGAAACACCATATATTTT. It specifies CASSLGSAGSGNTIYF.